Shown below are 30 T cell receptor beta chains from a single sample sequenced in a study of OX40 agonist ivuxolimab in advanced cancers. This table comes from immunoSEQ multiplex PCR, and its TCRdb copy is limited to in-frame clones, with some not included. Among about 40,000 clones listed, 82% were seen once. The starting material was CD4+ or CD8+ T cells sorted from blood, obtained in a trial of the OX40 agonist ivuxolimab. These receptor sequences come from an adult with an advanced solid tumor such as melanoma, head and neck, liver or kidney cancer.

The genes are TRBV7-9 and TRBJ1-5; a possible D gene is TRBD1 (5 bases). Germline V CDR1 and CDR2: SEHNR, FQNEAQ (reference sequence). V was pared by 4 bases and J by 0 bases, with 16 bases between. CDR3 length equals 17 residues. DNA of the CDR3: TGTGCCAGCAGCTCCGTCGGGACCCTCTATAGCAATCAGCCCCAGCATTTT. Its protein product is CASSSVGTLYSNQPQHF.

In its sample, this clone was seen once. DNA for the CDR3: TGTGCCAGCAGTTCGGGACTTTCTCGGAACATTCAGTACTTC. This sequence encodes CASSSGLSRNIQYF. The V gene is TRBV27, the J gene TRBJ2-4; D may be TRBD2 (6 bases). The CDR3 loop spans 14 amino acids. Trimming stripped 4 bases from V and 7 bases from J, with 14 bases between. Germline loops: CDR1 MNHEY, CDR2 SMNVEV (reference sequence).

This clone is a singleton in its sample. The rearrangement links TRBV7-9 to TRBJ2-5, with 9 bases aligning to TRBD1. After removal of 2 bases from V and 1 base from J, the junction contained 11 bases not matched to a gene. CDR3 size: 18 residues. The germline CDR1 and CDR2 sequences are SEHNR and FQNEAQ (reference sequence). The CDR3 reads CASSLTTGGNPIQETQYF. The DNA for the CDR3 is TGTGCCAGCAGCTTAACGACAGGGGGGAACCCTATCCAAGAGACCCAGTACTTC.

The gene calls are TRBV9 and TRBJ2-7; 7 nucleotides match TRBD1. The CDR3 covers 13 residues. Germline CDR1 SGDLS, CDR2 YYNGEE. Germline trimming cut 3 bases from V and 3 bases from J; bases unmatched to any gene: 3. The CDR3 reads CASSDGTDYEQYF. DNA for the CDR3: TGTGCCAGCAGCGACGGGACAGACTACGAGCAGTACTTC.

CDR3 loop: CAWSVGRWEQYF. CDR3 bases: TGTGCCTGGAGTGTAGGACGTTGGGAGCAGTACTTC. The V gene is TRBV30, the J gene TRBJ2-5, with a possible D match to TRBD2 (5 bases). Germline CDR1 GTSNPN, CDR2 SVGIG (reference sequence). Trimming removed 0 bases from V and 11 bases from J, with 13 bases in between. CDR3 length: 12 residues.

The chain carries TRBV7-9 and TRBJ1-4; no clear D gene. The V and J ends lost 1 base and 5 bases respectively, with 8 bases between them. Germline V gene data show CDR1 as SEHNR and CDR2 as FQNEAQ (reference sequence). CDR3 length equals 14 residues. The CDR3 coding sequence is TGTGCCAGCAGCTTAGGCGTAGGCAATGAAAAACTGTTTTTT. Its translation: CASSLGVGNEKLFF.

The CDR3, as DNA: TGTGCCAGCAGTTCCTGGACTAGCGGGATGCCAGATACGCAGTATTTT. Translation gives CASSSWTSGMPDTQYF. The chain combines TRBV27 with TRBJ2-3; 12 bases align to TRBD2. CDR3 length equals 16 residues. Germline V gene lookup returns CDR1 MNHEY and CDR2 SMNVEV (reference sequence). V lost 4 bases and J lost 4; bases outside the gene matches: 6.

The genes are TRBV6-5 and TRBJ1-1, with D unclear. Trimming left V 5 bases short and J 6 bases short, with 7 bases between. CDR1 and CDR2 from the germline V gene are MNHEY and SVGAGI. This CDR3 contains 11 residues. The DNA of the CDR3 is TGTGCCAGCAGTCTAGGTTCTGAAGCTTTCTTT. Translation: CASSLGSEAFF.

The V call is TRBV27, the J call TRBJ2-5, with TRBD1 matching 12 bases. CDR1 MNHEY and CDR2 SMNVEV come from the germline V gene (reference sequence). V trimming: 8 bases; J trimming: 5 bases; junction bases outside the gene matches: 9. CDR3 size: 15 residues. The CDR3 loop is CASGPSGTGGETQYF. The CDR3 bases are TGTGCCAGCGGACCTAGCGGGACAGGGGGCGAGACCCAGTACTTC.

This sequence joins TRBV10-3 and TRBJ1-2; 7 bases are a match to TRBD1. The germline V gene encodes CDR1 ENHRY and CDR2 SYGVKD. The CDR3 contains 14 residues. Trimming at V came to 3 bases and at J to 3 bases, leaving 4 bases not matched to a gene. For the CDR3, the DNA is TGTGCCATCAGTGATCGGGGGACAGACTATGGCTACACCTTC. This gives the protein CAISDRGTDYGYTF.

This clone appeared many times. The V and J genes are TRBV11-2 and TRBJ1-5, with 8 bases that match TRBD1. Per the germline V gene, CDR1 is SGHAT and CDR2 is FQNNGV. The CDR3 length is 17 residues. With 4 bases clipped from V and 0 bases from J, the junction kept 8 bases outside the gene matches. The DNA of the CDR3 is TGTGCCAGCAGCTCACCACAGGGGGTACATAGCAATCAGCCCCAGCATTTT. This codes for CASSSPQGVHSNQPQHF.

V and J are TRBV5-6 and TRBJ1-2; TRBD1 aligns across 7 bases. Germline V gene lookup returns CDR1 SGHDT and CDR2 YYEEEE. The J segment lost 3 bases and the V segment lost 5 bases, leaving 10 bases of the junction unmatched. The CDR3 loop spans 15 amino acids. CDR3 coding DNA: TGTGCCAGCAGTTCCGGACAGGACCCTTACTATGGCTACACCTTC. Amino acids: CASSSGQDPYYGYTF.

This clone occurred once. The chain couples TRBV5-1 to TRBJ1-5; D remains ambiguous. The CDR3 is 13 residues long. The germline V gene has CDR1 SGHRS and CDR2 YFSETQ. V was pared by 0 bases and J by 3 bases, with 4 bases between. CDR3 in amino acids: CASSLEFNQPQHF. The CDR3 DNA reads TGCGCCAGCAGCTTGGAATTCAATCAGCCCCAGCATTTT.

The chain employs TRBV7-3 and TRBJ2-2; D may match TRBD1 or TRBD2 (5 bases each). Per germline, CDR1 SGHTA and CDR2 FQGTGA. V was cut by 2 bases and J by 0 bases, with 10 bases left in between. The CDR3 runs 16 residues. Here the CDR3 DNA reads TGTGCCAGCAGCTTACTAGGGACCGCGAACACCGGGGAGCTGTTTTTT. This gives the protein CASSLLGTANTGELFF.

In its sample, this clone was seen once. This chain links TRBV6-5 with TRBJ1-1, with D hard to call. Per germline, CDR1 MNHEY and CDR2 SVGAGI. The CDR3 length is 14 residues. Trimming shortened V by 2 bases and J by 4 bases, and 11 bases separated the two germline ends. CDR3 bases: TGTGCCAGCAGTTACCGTCGGGGAATCACTGAAGCTTTCTTT. It yields the protein CASSYRRGITEAFF.

This clone turned up a few times. This chain connects TRBV7-2 to TRBJ2-5; D is uncertain. Trimming shortened V by 4 bases and J by 2 bases, and 17 bases separated the two germline ends. The CDR3 is made up of 16 amino acids. The germline CDR1 and CDR2 sequences are SGHTA and FQGNSA. This CDR3 reads CASSSQDYVLQETQYF. The CDR3 DNA follows: TGTGCCAGCAGCTCCCAGGATTATGTATTACAAGAGACCCAGTACTTC.

The CDR3: CASSRWDRGQDTEAFF. The DNA of the CDR3 is TGTGCCAGTAGTAGGTGGGACAGGGGGCAGGACACTGAAGCTTTCTTT. The rearrangement links TRBV19 to TRBJ1-1, with 12 nucleotides matching TRBD1. Losses at the gene ends were 4 bases for V and 3 bases for J; bases not matched to a gene: 6. Germline-derived CDR1 and CDR2 are LNHDA and SQIVND (reference sequence). CDR3 length: 16 amino acids. Full variable domain (outside the CDR3, taken from reference TRBV19 and TRBJ1-1): DGGITQSPKYLFRKEGQNVTLSCEQNLNHDAMYWYRQDPGQGLRLIYYSQIVNDFQKGDIAEGYSVSREKKESFPLTVTSAQKNPTAFYLCASSRWDRGQDTEAFFGQGTRLTVV.

J is TRBJ2-5 and V is TRBV6-5; D assignment may be TRBD1 or TRBD2 (7 bases each). V dropped 6 bases and J dropped 5 bases, with 16 bases sitting between them. Germline lookup yields CDR1 MNHEY and CDR2 SVGAGI. This CDR3 is 14 amino acids long. CDR3 sequence (DNA): TGTGCCAGCAGGGGTACGCAGGGGGGGGAGACCCAGTACTTC. Amino acid sequence: CASRGTQGGETQYF.

Only a few counts were recorded for this clone. The rearrangement uses TRBV6-5 and TRBJ1-2; the D gene is possibly TRBD1 (5 bases). From germline, CDR1 is MNHEY and CDR2 SVGAGI. Deletions cut 6 bases from V and 2 bases from J, with 10 bases between. CDR3 length: 13 residues. In DNA, the CDR3 is TGTGCCAGCAGCCCCGGACAAAACTATGGCTACACCTTC. Translating gives CASSPGQNYGYTF.

This sequence joins TRBV28 and TRBJ1-1, with 11 bases aligning to TRBD1. CDR1 MDHEN and CDR2 SYDVKM come from the germline V gene. This CDR3 contains 14 residues. V lost 6 bases to trimming and J lost 5 bases; unmatched junction nucleotides: 5. As DNA, the CDR3 is TGTGCCAGCAGCCCCGGACAGGGGGCGACTGAAGCTTTCTTT. Encoded protein: CASSPGQGATEAFF.

V is TRBV7-2 and J is TRBJ1-1; D is unresolved. The V end was cut by 1 base, the J end by 1 base, with 10 bases between. CDR3 length: 15 residues. The V gene's germline CDR1 is SGHTA and CDR2 FQGNSA. CDR3 sequence reads: CASSLDRGWNTEAFF. The CDR3 DNA sequence: TGTGCCAGCAGCTTAGATCGGGGTTGGAACACTGAAGCTTTCTTT.

The chain joins TRBV9 to TRBJ2-1; the match to TRBD2 covers 8 bases. Trimming cost V 3 bases and J 9 bases; bases outside gene matches: 2. The germline CDR1 and CDR2 sequences are SGDLS and YYNGEE. The CDR3 sequence is 12 residues long. As DNA, the CDR3 is TGTGCCAGCAGCGCGCTAGCGGGTGAGCAGTTCTTC. Its protein is CASSALAGEQFF.

This clone has just one count. DNA for the CDR3: TGTGCCAGCAGCTGGGTGACTGGGAATGAGCAGTTCTTC. Translation gives CASSWVTGNEQFF. This chain links TRBV5-4 with TRBJ2-1; D gene ambiguous. Per germline, CDR1 SGHNT and CDR2 YYREEE (reference sequence). The CDR3 length is 13 residues. V was pared by 3 bases and J by 7 bases, with 11 bases between.

Worth noting for this clone: In the same sample, other DNA sequences code for this CDR3. The J gene is TRBJ2-7, the V gene TRBV12-5; D perhaps matches TRBD1 (6 bases). In germline, CDR1 is LGHNT, CDR2 FRNRAP. V gave up 7 bases and J gave up 1 base, with 14 bases separating them. The CDR3 runs to 14 residues. The CDR3 DNA reads TGTGCTAGTGTTCCCTCACAGGGATCCTACGAGCAGTACTTC. Protein: CASVPSQGSYEQYF.

The chain joins TRBV6-5 to TRBJ2-7, with 8 bases that match TRBD2. Germline values: CDR1 MNHEY, CDR2 SVGAGI. The CDR3 runs to 14 residues. The J segment lost 2 bases and the V segment lost 3 bases, leaving 3 bases of the junction unmatched. In nucleotides, the CDR3 is TGTGCCAGCAGTTATGCGACTAGCGCCTACGAGCAGTACTTC. It is translated as CASSYATSAYEQYF.

J is TRBJ1-4 and V is TRBV18; 8 bases are a match to TRBD1. Germline-derived CDR1 and CDR2 are KGHSH and LQKENI. The trim removed 4 bases at V and 8 bases at J, leaving 9 bases unmatched. This CDR3 comprises 15 residues. The CDR3 coding sequence is TGTGCCAGCTCACTACAGACAGGGGTATCGGAAAAACTGTTTTTT. This sequence encodes CASSLQTGVSEKLFF.

The genes are TRBV27 and TRBJ1-2; D is possibly TRBD1 (5 bases). Per the germline V gene, CDR1 is MNHEY and CDR2 is SMNVEV (reference sequence). The CDR3 has 14 amino acids. V was pared by 3 bases and J by 8 bases, with 16 bases between. The CDR3 nucleotides read TGTGCCAGCAGTTTTGTGGACACCAACTGGGGCTACACCTTC. As protein: CASSFVDTNWGYTF.

This sequence joins TRBV30 and TRBJ2-5; 14 bases fit TRBD2. The length of the CDR3 is 15 residues. The germline gives CDR1 GTSNPN, CDR2 SVGIG (reference sequence). Trimming cost V 8 bases and J 5 bases; bases outside gene matches: 10. The CDR3 here is CAARLAGGPVETQYF. In DNA form, the CDR3 reads TGTGCCGCCAGACTAGCGGGAGGGCCGGTGGAGACCCAGTACTTC.

V usage is TRBV2 and J usage is TRBJ2-3; the D gene is possibly TRBD1 (5 bases). The CDR3 is 18 amino acids. Per germline, CDR1 SNHLY and CDR2 FYNNEI. Trimming shortened V by 3 bases and J by 4 bases, and 23 bases separated the two germline ends. The CDR3 here is CASSDLGAVVLRADTQYF. CDR3 coding DNA: TGTGCCAGCAGTGATTTAGGGGCCGTAGTCTTAAGGGCAGATACGCAGTATTTT.

The rearrangement joins TRBV9 to TRBJ2-3, with 9 bases fitting TRBD2. Germline V gives CDR1 SGDLS, CDR2 YYNGEE. The CDR3 is 15 residues long. V was pared by 2 bases and J by 1 base, with 2 bases of the junction left unmatched. CDR3 in amino acids: CASSVAGGGTDTQYF. The DNA of the CDR3 is TGTGCCAGCAGCGTCGCGGGGGGGGGCACAGATACGCAGTATTTT.